A selection of T cell receptor beta chains follows, all from one sample in a study of regulatory dendritic cells for organ transplantation. Their cognate antigens are unknown. Here immunoSEQ multiplex PCR was the method, and the copy in TCRdb shows in-frame clones only, minus some. The table includes roughly 12,000 clones, roughly 90% detected once. Source material: naive CD8+ T cells from blood cultured with dendritic cells. The receptors originated from a human donor in good health. Both conserved end residues are part of each CDR3. For some rows the clone size is stated as once, few or many, or as a class when expanded; others skip it.

v_call clone_size cdr3_length cdr3_aa
TRBV5-4 - 15 CASSLNRGVTGELFF
TRBV19 - 13 CASSIGGYNEQFF
TRBV19 once 14 CASSQGRGLDEQFF
TRBV9 - 16 CASTGRQGAGTDTQYF
TRBV18 - 15 CASSPKIWPKETQYF
TRBV11-2 - 15 CASSLVVRRSYEQYF
TRBV4-3 once 16 CASSQLPGRTDYEQYF
TRBV5-6 - 14 CASSPGLADTEQFF
TRBV2 - 15 CASSEDEQGPQPQHF
TRBV4-1 - 15 CASSQVRAGDYEQYF
TRBV5-4 once 12 CASTHTGNEQFF
TRBV2 once 16 CASSSRFDRDGQPQHF
TRBV5-4 - 15 CASSLDAGSGNTIYF
TRBV29-1 - 16 CSVRDHGQAGRSPLHF
TRBV29-1 - 13 CSVQDRSYNEQFF
TRBV7-9 once 11 CASSGPGEQFF
TRBV28 - 15 CASTRTSGRNNEQFF
TRBV4-3 - 19 CASSATTGTEGGRGYGYTF
TRBV6-5 - 15 CASSYGREAGTEAFF
TRBV6-5 few 13 CASSPTSASPLHF
TRBV4-1 - 15 CASSFRTGSNTEAFF
TRBV7-9 - 12 CASSFFTGELFF
TRBV7-9 - 13 CALAGDRSTEAFF
TRBV27 - 14 CASSILAGDNEQFF
TRBV28 - 13 CASSDNRDDEQYF
TRBV4-3 - 16 CASRKDRIATNEKLFF
TRBV4-3 - 16 CASSQDAESTYNEQFF